This is a list of T cell receptor beta chains from one sample in a study of blood T cells in healthy people across ages. TCRdb ran MiXCR on the 5' RACE reads and lists one entry per CDR3 protein. The sample lists under 1,000,000 distinct CDR3 sequences, about 34% seen once, with 13% in the top ten. Sequenced sample: blood. All receptors derive from a young man in good health. The CDR3 runs from the conserved cysteine through the conserved F or W. Each record gives: clone size, CDR3 length, V gene, J gene, D gene, CDR3 protein, CDR3 DNA. D genes are given only for firm matches. Rows may omit the clone size; those that give it use once, few, many or a size class.

few	11	TRBV14	TRBJ2-1	-	CASSQESGQFF	TGTGCCAGCAGCCAAGAAAGTGGGCAGTTCTTC
few	16	TRBV12-3/TRBV12-4	TRBJ1-5	-	CASSFGDTLRNQPQHF	TGTGCCAGCAGTTTTGGGGATACCTTGCGGAATCAGCCCCAGCATTTT
few	12	TRBV18	TRBJ2-5	-	CASSPPFETQYF	TGTGCCAGCTCCCCGCCCTTTGAGACCCAGTACTTC
-	15	TRBV4-3	TRBJ2-7	-	CASSQELASCNEQYF	TGCGCCAGCAGCCAAGAACTAGCCTCCTGCAATGAGCAGTACTTC
-	14	TRBV12-3/TRBV12-4	TRBJ2-5	-	CASSLARGIKTQYF	TGTGCCAGCAGTTTAGCGCGAGGGATAAAGACCCAGTACTTC
-	14	TRBV6-1	TRBJ1-2	-	CASSEDRAGGGYTF	TGTGCCAGCAGTGAAGACAGGGCGGGAGGTGGCTACACCTTC
few	12	TRBV5-1	TRBJ2-1	-	CARHRGEGGTFF	TGCGCCAGACACAGGGGAGAGGGAGGCACGTTCTTC
-	16	TRBV12-3/TRBV12-4	TRBJ2-1	-	CASRPGRTSSYNEQFF	TGTGCCAGCAGACCGGGACGGACGAGCTCCTACAATGAGCAGTTCTTC
few	12	TRBV7-2	TRBJ1-6	-	CASSKDNSPPHF	TGTGCCAGCAGCAAAGATAATTCACCCCCCCACTTT
many	13	TRBV9	TRBJ2-7	-	CASSVGSAYEQYF	TGTGCCAGCAGCGTAGGTAGCGCATACGAGCAGTACTTC
once	12	TRBV7-2	TRBJ2-3	-	CASSYHSDTQYF	TGTGCCAGCAGCTATCATTCAGATACGCAGTATTTT
many	15	TRBV7-2	TRBJ2-3	TRBD2	CASSLGSSGGDTQYF	TGTGCCAGCAGCTTAGGGAGTAGCGGGGGGGATACGCAGTATTTT
-	18	TRBV5-1	TRBJ2-1	TRBD2	CASSLFGLAGGIGNEQFF	TGCGCCAGCAGCTTGTTCGGCCTAGCGGGAGGCATAGGGAATGAGCAGTTCTTC
-	13	TRBV20-1	TRBJ1-4	-	CSAKDTGGEKLFF	TGCAGTGCTAAAGACACTGGGGGTGAAAAACTGTTTTTT
-	18	TRBV7-3	TRBJ2-3	TRBD2	CASSSGLAGTRFTDTQYF	TGTGCCAGCAGCTCGGGACTAGCGGGGACTCGATTCACAGATACGCAGTATTTT
-	14	TRBV20-1	TRBJ1-3	-	CSARPGRSGNTIYF	TGCAGTGCGAGACCGGGGCGCTCTGGAAACACCATATATTTT
once	14	TRBV13	TRBJ2-5	-	CASSPWDDQETQYF	TGTGCCAGCAGCCCTTGGGACGACCAAGAGACCCAGTACTTC
few	14	TRBV20-1	TRBJ1-1	-	CSARQGLMNTEAFF	TGCAGTGCCCGGCAGGGATTAATGAACACTGAAGCTTTCTTT
-	16	TRBV20-1	TRBJ2-7	TRBD2	CSARVLGLAGGYEQYF	TGCAGTGCTAGAGTCCTCGGGCTAGCGGGGGGCTACGAGCAGTACTTC
-	16	TRBV28	TRBJ2-3	TRBD1	CASSYQTGGITDTQYF	TGTGCCAGCAGTTACCAGACAGGGGGCATTACAGATACGCAGTATTTT
few	14	TRBV12-3/TRBV12-4	TRBJ1-1	-	CASSFRGPNTEAFF	TGTGCCAGCAGTTTTCGGGGACCGAACACTGAAGCTTTCTTT
-	14	TRBV7-2	TRBJ2-5	-	CASFILSLGETQYF	TGTGCCAGCTTCATTCTCTCCCTAGGGGAGACCCAGTACTTC
-	16	TRBV7-3	TRBJ2-1	-	CASSLLWTEPYNEQFF	TGTGCCAGCAGCTTACTATGGACGGAACCCTACAATGAGCAGTTCTTC
-	15	TRBV6-5	TRBJ2-5	-	CASSYSLSVPNEQYF	TGTGCCAGCAGTTACTCGTTAAGCGTCCCTAATGAGCAGTACTTC
-	14	TRBV20-1	TRBJ1-2	-	CSARDGRNRYGCTF	TGCAGTGCTAGAGATGGAAGGAATCGCTATGGCTGCACCTTC
-	13	TRBV20-1	TRBJ1-6	TRBD1	CSARGTGKSPLHF	TGCAGTGCAAGGGGGACAGGGAAGTCACCCCTCCACTTT
-	11	TRBV7-9	TRBJ1-1	TRBD1	CATRTGEKAFF	TGTGCCACCCGGACAGGGGAAAAAGCTTTCTTT
-	16	TRBV9	TRBJ2-1	-	CASSSRQGGDVDEQFF	TGTGCCAGCAGCTCAAGACAGGGAGGGGACGTCGATGAGCAGTTCTTC
-	13	TRBV20-1	TRBJ2-3	TRBD1	CSTTGQGRDTQYF	TGCAGCACTACGGGACAGGGGCGAGATACGCAGTATTTT
few	16	TRBV7-9	TRBJ2-4	-	CASSQGGDFAKNIQYF	TGTGCCAGCAGCCAAGGAGGGGATTTCGCCAAAAACATTCAGTACTTC
-	14	TRBV4-3	TRBJ2-5	-	CASSQDLWGETQYF	TGCGCCAGCAGCCAAGATCTCTGGGGGGAGACCCAGTACTTC
-	15	TRBV6-1	TRBJ2-3	-	CASSELGGNTDTQYF	TGTGCCAGCAGTGAATTGGGGGGAAACACAGATACGCAGTATTTT
-	17	TRBV5-6	TRBJ2-5	TRBD2	CASSPGTSGGNQETQYF	TGTGCCAGCAGCCCCGGGACTAGCGGGGGGAACCAAGAGACCCAGTACTTC
many	13	TRBV2	TRBJ2-6	-	CAIHPSGANVLTF	TGTGCCATCCACCCGTCTGGGGCCAACGTCCTGACTTTC
many	17	TRBV4-3	TRBJ2-3	-	CASSHTQGLRVTDTQYF	TGCGCCAGCAGCCACACACAGGGATTACGGGTGACAGATACGCAGTATTTT
few	17	TRBV7-2	TRBJ2-3	-	CASSSYGPTKEADTQYF	TGTGCCAGCAGCTCATATGGGCCCACAAAGGAGGCAGATACGCAGTATTTT
few	15	TRBV5-5	TRBJ2-5	TRBD1	CASSLRQGVRETQYF	TGTGCCAGCAGCTTGCGTCAGGGGGTTCGGGAGACCCAGTACTTC